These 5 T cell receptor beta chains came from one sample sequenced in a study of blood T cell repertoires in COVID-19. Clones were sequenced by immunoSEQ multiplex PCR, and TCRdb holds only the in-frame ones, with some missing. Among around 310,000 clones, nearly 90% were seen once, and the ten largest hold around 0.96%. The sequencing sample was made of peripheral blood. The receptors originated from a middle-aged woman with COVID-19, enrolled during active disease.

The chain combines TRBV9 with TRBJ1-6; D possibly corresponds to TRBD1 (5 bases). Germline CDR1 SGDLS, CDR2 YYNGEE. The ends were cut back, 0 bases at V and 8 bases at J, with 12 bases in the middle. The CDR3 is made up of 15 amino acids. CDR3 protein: CASSVAQTEYSPLHF. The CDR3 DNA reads TGTGCCAGCAGCGTAGCTCAGACAGAGTATTCACCCCTCCACTTT.

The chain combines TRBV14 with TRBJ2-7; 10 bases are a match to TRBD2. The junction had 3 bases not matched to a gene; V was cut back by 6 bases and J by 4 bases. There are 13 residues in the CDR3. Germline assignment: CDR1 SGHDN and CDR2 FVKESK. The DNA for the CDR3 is TGTGCCAGCAGTTTAGCGGGAGGTTACGAGCAGTACTTC. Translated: CASSLAGGYEQYF.

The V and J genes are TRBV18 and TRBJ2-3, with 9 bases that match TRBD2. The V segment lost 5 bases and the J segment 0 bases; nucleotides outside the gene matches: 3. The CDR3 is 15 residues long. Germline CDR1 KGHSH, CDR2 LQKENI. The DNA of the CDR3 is TGTGCCAGCTCAGCGGGACTAGCAAGCACAGATACGCAGTATTTT. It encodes CASSAGLASTDTQYF.

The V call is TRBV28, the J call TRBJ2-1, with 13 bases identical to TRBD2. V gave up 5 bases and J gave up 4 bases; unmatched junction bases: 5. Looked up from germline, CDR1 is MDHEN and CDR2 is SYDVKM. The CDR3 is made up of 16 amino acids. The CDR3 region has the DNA TGTGCCAGCAGTGAATGGACTAGCGGGGGTTACAATGAGCAGTTCTTC. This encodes CASSEWTSGGYNEQFF.

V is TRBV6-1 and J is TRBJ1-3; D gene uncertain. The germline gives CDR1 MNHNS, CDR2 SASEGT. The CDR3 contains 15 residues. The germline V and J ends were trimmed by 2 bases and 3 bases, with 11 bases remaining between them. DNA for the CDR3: TGTGCCAGCAGTGAAAAGGCGGGCTATGGAAACACCATATATTTT. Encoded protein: CASSEKAGYGNTIYF.